This T cell receptor (beta chain) appears in the sequencing data of a study of beta chain features in type 1 diabetes. As for the study in general: What patients shared with healthy donors was a similar profile of age, gender and cell yields.

Trimming took 5 bases from V and 5 from J; bases not matched to a gene: 6. The CDR3 contains 13 residues. Germline V gives CDR1 SGHDT, CDR2 YYEEEE. This clone was seen only once. The isolated RNA, all of it, was reverse transcribed, so expressed TCRB transcripts were what got sequenced. Sequenced by immunoSEQ multiplex PCR; TCRdb stores in-frame clones only, minus some. The sample yields 900,000 or so clones, roughly a sixth seen once. Every single donor gave one heparinised blood draw, and these averaged approximately 110 mL. CD4+ naive, central memory, regulatory and stem cell-like memory cells were sorted via CD45RO/CCR7/CD25/CD127/CD95/CD27. Each sorted fraction was over 95% pure.

The sequenced sample was naive CD4+ T cells from blood. The sequence was collected from a woman between 18 and 29 years old in good health. The chain is built from TRBV5-6 and TRBJ2-5, with TRBD2 matching 7 bases. The CDR3 is CASSRGDAETQYF. DNA for the CDR3: TGTGCCAGCAGTCGGGGGGATGCGGAGACCCAGTACTTC.